A selection of T cell receptor beta chains follows, all from one sample in a study of cytomegalovirus exposure and HLA in healthy donors. The method was immunoSEQ multiplex PCR; TCRdb's version includes in-frame clones alone and lacks a portion of them. This repertoire shows around 100,000 clones, 67% found once; its top ten account for around 2.3%. Sequencing was done on a sample of PBMCs. The receptors shown here come from a man aged 30 to 45 in good health and CMV-seronegative. CDR3s include the opening cysteine and the closing phenylalanine or tryptophan. A D gene is named only where the DNA matches it firmly. Clone size is shown for a subset of rows, as once, few, many or a class of expanded clone.

J: TRBJ2-7; V: TRBV11-2; D: TRBD1; size: -; CDR3: CASSLVSDRGYEQYF; DNA: TGTGCCAGCAGCTTAGTTTCGGACAGGGGCTACGAGCAGTACTTC
J: TRBJ1-2; V: TRBV7-9; D: -; size: few; CDR3: CASSHPDRQHYGYTF; DNA: TGTGCCAGCAGCCACCCAGACAGGCAGCACTATGGCTACACCTTC
J: TRBJ2-1; V: TRBV5-1; D: -; size: -; CDR3: CASGDLLEYNEQFF; DNA: TGCGCCAGCGGTGACTTACTAGAGTACAATGAGCAGTTCTTC
J: TRBJ2-7; V: TRBV28; D: TRBD1; size: -; CDR3: CASSIGTAAYEQYF; DNA: TGTGCCAGCAGTATCGGGACAGCTGCCTACGAGCAGTACTTC
J: TRBJ1-6; V: TRBV27; D: TRBD1; size: -; CDR3: CASSSPGTGGRSPLHF; DNA: TGTGCCAGCAGTTCTCCCGGGACAGGGGGCCGGTCACCCCTCCACTTT
J: TRBJ1-1; V: TRBV19; D: -; size: -; CDR3: CASAAGHLNTEAFF; DNA: TGTGCCAGTGCAGCGGGACATTTGAACACTGAAGCTTTCTTT
J: TRBJ1-1; V: TRBV30; D: -; size: -; CDR3: CAWRALPNTEAFF; DNA: TGTGCCTGGAGAGCTCTTCCGAACACTGAAGCTTTCTTT
J: TRBJ1-2; V: TRBV19; D: -; size: -; CDR3: CASIGMGAIVDGYTF; DNA: TGTGCCAGTATAGGAATGGGGGCAATCGTTGATGGCTACACCTTC
J: TRBJ2-7; V: TRBV6-5; D: -; size: -; CDR3: CASSSKQSSYEQYF; DNA: TGTGCCAGCAGTTCCAAGCAATCTTCCTACGAGCAGTACTTC
J: TRBJ1-2; V: TRBV4-1; D: -; size: -; CDR3: CASSQADSVYGYTF; DNA: TGCGCCAGCAGCCAAGCCGACAGTGTGTATGGCTACACCTTC
J: TRBJ1-1; V: TRBV10-1; D: TRBD1; size: few; CDR3: CASSQQGNEWHTEAFF; DNA: TGCGCCAGCAGTCAACAGGGGAATGAGTGGCACACTGAAGCTTTCTTT
J: TRBJ1-5; V: TRBV29-1; D: -; size: -; CDR3: CSVQTVSNQPQHF; DNA: TGCAGCGTACAGACAGTGAGCAATCAGCCCCAGCATTTT
J: TRBJ1-2; V: TRBV5-1; D: -; size: -; CDR3: CASSPEARTDQYGYTF; DNA: TGCGCCAGCAGCCCCGAAGCCAGGACAGACCAGTATGGCTACACCTTC
J: TRBJ2-1; V: TRBV28; D: TRBD2; size: once; CDR3: CASRTGTSEQFF; DNA: TGTGCCAGCAGGACCGGGACTAGCGAGCAGTTCTTC
J: TRBJ2-7; V: TRBV7-7; D: -; size: once; CDR3: CASSETGHYEQYF; DNA: TGTGCTAGCAGCGAAACGGGTCACTACGAGCAGTACTTC
J: TRBJ1-4; V: TRBV19; D: -; size: -; CDR3: CASSMVQGSEKLFF; DNA: TGTGCCAGTAGTATGGTTCAGGGGTCTGAAAAACTGTTTTTT
J: TRBJ1-1; V: TRBV28; D: -; size: few; CDR3: CASSARRQIPEAFF; DNA: TGTGCCAGCAGTGCTCGACGACAGATACCTGAAGCTTTCTTT
J: TRBJ2-7; V: TRBV19; D: -; size: -; CDR3: CASSGSHSYEQYF; DNA: TGTGCCAGTAGCGGGTCCCACTCCTACGAGCAGTACTTC
J: TRBJ1-1; V: TRBV19; D: -; size: -; CDR3: CASAPDGLAAFF; DNA: TGTGCCAGCGCCCCCGATGGGCTGGCAGCTTTCTTT
J: TRBJ1-2; V: TRBV5-1; D: TRBD1; size: -; CDR3: CASSQDRARYGYTF; DNA: TGCGCCAGCAGCCAGGACAGGGCGCGATATGGCTACACCTTC
J: TRBJ1-1; V: TRBV27; D: -; size: -; CDR3: CASSFFRATEAFF; DNA: TGTGCCAGCAGTTTTTTCAGGGCCACTGAAGCTTTCTTT
J: TRBJ1-1; V: TRBV5-5; D: TRBD1; size: -; CDR3: CASSSPAGQRAVNTEAFF; DNA: TGTGCCAGCAGCTCCCCCGCGGGACAGAGGGCCGTGAACACTGAAGCTTTCTTT
J: TRBJ2-3; V: TRBV27; D: -; size: few; CDR3: CASSFGGLHTDTQYF; DNA: TGTGCCAGCAGTTTCGGGGGACTTCACACAGATACGCAGTATTTT
J: TRBJ2-1; V: TRBV5-1; D: -; size: once; CDR3: CASSLATSGTAGNEQFF; DNA: TGCGCCAGCAGCTTGGCCACTTCCGGGACGGCGGGGAATGAGCAGTTCTTC
J: TRBJ2-7; V: TRBV9; D: -; size: -; CDR3: CASSPAVGYEQYF; DNA: TGTGCCAGCAGCCCCGCGGTCGGGTACGAGCAGTACTTC
J: TRBJ1-5; V: TRBV6-1; D: -; size: -; CDR3: CASTAGGNQPQHF; DNA: TGTGCCAGCACCGCGGGGGGGAATCAGCCCCAGCATTTT
J: TRBJ1-3; V: TRBV7-8; D: TRBD1; size: -; CDR3: CASSSGQRGGNTIYF; DNA: TGTGCCAGCAGCTCGGGACAGCGGGGGGGAAACACCATATATTTT
J: TRBJ1-2; V: TRBV6-5; D: -; size: -; CDR3: CASSYADTYYGYTF; DNA: TGTGCCAGCAGCTACGCTGACACCTACTATGGCTACACCTTC
J: TRBJ1-5; V: TRBV7-9; D: -; size: -; CDR3: CSSSFGQSNQPQHF; DNA: TGTTCCAGCAGCTTTGGACAGAGCAATCAGCCCCAGCATTTT
J: TRBJ1-5; V: TRBV10-3; D: TRBD1; size: -; CDR3: CAISPSGGEQPQHF; DNA: TGTGCCATCAGCCCATCAGGGGGCGAGCAGCCCCAGCATTTT
J: TRBJ1-4; V: TRBV7-8; D: TRBD1; size: -; CDR3: CASSSPAGGEEKLFF; DNA: TGTGCCAGCAGCTCGCCGGCAGGGGGCGAGGAAAAACTGTTTTTT
J: TRBJ2-7; V: TRBV5-1; D: -; size: -; CDR3: CASSLNAGFQAEQYF; DNA: TGCGCCAGCAGCTTGAATGCGGGATTTCAAGCCGAGCAGTACTTC
J: TRBJ1-4; V: TRBV7-2; D: TRBD1; size: -; CDR3: CASSLYLVGTGLRGRKLFF; DNA: TGTGCCAGCAGCTTATATTTAGTCGGGACAGGTCTTAGAGGGAGAAAACTGTTTTTT
J: TRBJ2-5; V: TRBV9; D: -; size: few; CDR3: CASSLGGILETQYF; DNA: TGTGCCAGCAGCCTCGGCGGTATATTGGAGACCCAGTACTTC
J: TRBJ2-1; V: TRBV29-1; D: TRBD2; size: few; CDR3: CSVIWRGREGLNEQFF; DNA: TGCAGCGTCATTTGGAGGGGGCGGGAGGGCCTTAATGAGCAGTTCTTC
J: TRBJ1-1; V: TRBV27; D: -; size: -; CDR3: CALPTIGGEAFF; DNA: TGTGCCCTCCCCACGATTGGCGGTGAAGCTTTCTTT
J: TRBJ2-1; V: TRBV10-1; D: -; size: -; CDR3: CASSGLLGPYNEQFF; DNA: TGCGCCAGCAGTGGCCTTCTTGGCCCCTACAATGAGCAGTTCTTC